This TCR beta chain was sequenced in a study of identical twins. The CDR3 has 16 amino acids. V lost 5 bases to trimming and J lost 6 bases; unmatched junction nucleotides: 12. CDR1 SGHTA and CDR2 FQGTGA come from the germline V gene. This clonotype was observed a handful of times. One entry per CDR3 protein, called by TCRdb with MiXCR from the 5' RACE reads. The data contain roughly 630,000 distinct CDR3 sequences, less than 9% of them singletons. These data were also reused for a study on yellow fever vaccine responses in identical twins. Per that paper: Twins showed a vaccine T cell response that reportedly seemed partly convergent, partly personalized.

The sequence derives from a woman under 30 in good health. Sequencing input: PBMCs. The chain uses TRBV7-3 and TRBJ2-2; 7 nucleotides line up with TRBD1. CDR3 in DNA: TGTGCCAGCAGCCGCAAAGGGGGCGCATTCGCCGGGGAGCTGTTTTTT. It encodes CASSRKGGAFAGELFF.